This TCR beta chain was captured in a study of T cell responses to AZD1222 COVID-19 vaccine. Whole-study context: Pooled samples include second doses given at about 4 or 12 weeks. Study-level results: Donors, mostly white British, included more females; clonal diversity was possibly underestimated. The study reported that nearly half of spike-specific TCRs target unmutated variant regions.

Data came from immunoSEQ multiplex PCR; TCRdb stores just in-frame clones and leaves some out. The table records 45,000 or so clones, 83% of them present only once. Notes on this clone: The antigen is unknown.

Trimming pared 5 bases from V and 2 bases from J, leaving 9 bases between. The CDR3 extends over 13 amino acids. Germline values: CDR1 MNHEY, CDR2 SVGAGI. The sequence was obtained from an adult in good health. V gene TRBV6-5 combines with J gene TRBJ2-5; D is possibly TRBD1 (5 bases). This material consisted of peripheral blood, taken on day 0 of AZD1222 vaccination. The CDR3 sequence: CASSRQTQETQYF. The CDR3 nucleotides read TGTGCCAGCAGTCGACAGACACAAGAGACCCAGTACTTC.